The clone carrying this T cell receptor (beta chain) appeared a single time. The sample belongs to a study of blood T cell repertoires in COVID-19. Background on the study: The study drew acute and convalescent COVID-19 samples from the United States, Italy and Spain. T cells, B-cell-depleted T cells, or PBMCs provided the cDNA or gDNA that served as material.

Germline CDR1 is SGHRS and CDR2 is YFSETQ. Trimming cost V 5 bases and J 0 bases; bases outside gene matches: 2. This CDR3 comprises 14 residues. As originally analysed: Researchers report that nucleated cell counts were estimated from reference gene primer amplification. Here immunoSEQ multiplex PCR was the method, and the copy in TCRdb shows in-frame clones only, minus some. The V and J calls and clone size come from that table; D and trimming were worked out from the DNA. The data show about 170,000 clones, with 65% to 85% seen just once and 9.5% to 13% held by the top ten. The source of this sequence is a man aged 65 to 85 with active or convalescent COVID-19. The sample comprised peripheral blood. The chain employs TRBV5-1 and TRBJ1-2; 9 nucleotides line up with TRBD1. DNA of the CDR3: TGCGCCAGCAGGGGACAGGGAGCTAACTATGGCTACACCTTC. Residues: CASRGQGANYGYTF. Full variable domain (missing parts from reference TRBV5-1 and TRBJ1-2): KAGVTQTPRYLIKTRGQQVTLSCSPISGHRSVSWYQQTPGQGLQFLFEYFSETQRNKGNFPGRFSGRQFSNSRSEMNVSTLELGDSALYLCASRGQGANYGYTFGSGTRLTVV.